Below, 5 T cell receptor beta chains from the same sample are listed, as sequenced in a study of shared clonotypes between healthy human individuals. Some clones are missing from TCRdb's copy, which holds only in-frame ones; the method was immunoSEQ multiplex PCR. The sample has millions of clones, roughly 94% seen once. The source material was naive CD4+ T cells sorted from blood. Documented subset: CD45RA+ positively selected. Every receptor here comes from a man aged 18 to 35 in good health.

The chain has TRBV2 and TRBJ2-7; 8 bases are shared with TRBD2. The V and J ends lost 4 bases and 2 bases, in that order; junction bases with no gene match: 7. This CDR3 spans 15 amino acids. Per germline, CDR1 SNHLY and CDR2 FYNNEI. The CDR3 DNA reads as TGTGCCAGCAGTGCGGACGGCGGGGGGCCCTACGAGCAGTACTTC. Protein sequence: CASSADGGGPYEQYF.

The V call is TRBV18, the J call TRBJ1-2; 7 bases fit TRBD1. The CDR3 contains 15 residues. Germline V lookup: CDR1 KGHSH, CDR2 LQKENI. V was clipped by 3 bases and J by 3 bases; unmatched bases: 7. The CDR3 DNA sequence: TGTGCCAGCTCACCGACGACAGGGATCGACTATGGCTACACCTTC. It specifies CASSPTTGIDYGYTF. Full variable domain (missing parts from reference TRBV18 and TRBJ1-2): NAGVMQNPRHLVRRRGQEARLRCSPMKGHSHVYWYRQLPEEGLKFMVYLQKENIIDESGMPKERFSAEFPKEGPSILRIQQVVRGDSAAYFCASSPTTGIDYGYTFGSGTRLTVV.

This clone has only one observation. Other DNA sequences from this sample encode an identical CDR3 as well. The CDR3 sequence is CASSIAGQGTYEQYF. For the CDR3, the DNA is TGTGCCAGTAGTATCGCCGGACAGGGCACCTACGAGCAGTACTTC. The genes are TRBV19 and TRBJ2-7; 8 nucleotides match TRBD1. V was pared by 3 bases and J by 2 bases, with 6 bases of the junction left unmatched. This CDR3 has 15 residues. The V gene's germline CDR1 is LNHDA and CDR2 SQIVND (reference sequence).

The chain joins TRBV18 to TRBJ1-3, with D perhaps matching TRBD1 (5 bases). The CDR3 has 16 residues. V was shortened by 3 bases and J by 0 bases, with 12 bases between the two germline ends. Germline V lookup: CDR1 KGHSH, CDR2 LQKENI. The CDR3 nucleotides are TGTGCCAGCTCACCGAGGGCGGACATCTCTGGAAACACCATATATTTT. It is translated as CASSPRADISGNTIYF. The variable domain in full, completed from reference TRBV18 and TRBJ1-3, reads NAGVMQNPRHLVRRRGQEARLRCSPMKGHSHVYWYRQLPEEGLKFMVYLQKENIIDESGMPKERFSAEFPKEGPSILRIQQVVRGDSAAYFCASSPRADISGNTIYFGEGSWLTVV.

The chain has TRBV10-3 and TRBJ1-4; a weak D match, TRBD1 (5 bases). CDR1 is ENHRY, CDR2 SYGVKD, per germline. The CDR3 totals 14 residues. V was shortened by 3 bases and J by 8 bases, with 13 bases between the two germline ends. This CDR3 is CAISDAGTGEKLFF. The CDR3 bases are TGTGCCATCAGTGATGCCGGGACTGGAGAAAAACTGTTTTTT.